This T cell receptor beta chain is drawn from a study of blood T cells in healthy people across ages. Primed by a sample-barcoded 5' primer and a J-beta primer mix, a second PCR proceeded for about 6 to 12 cycles. Each cDNA was tagged by a template-switch adaptor containing 12 random nucleotides. Sequencing yielded, for each sample, at least 3 million paired-end reads carrying CDR3. TCRdb re-analysed the 5' RACE reads in MiXCR, keeping a single row per CDR3 protein. The table has 380,000 or so distinct CDR3 sequences, 52% seen once. CDR3 length: 16 residues. Per germline, CDR1 SGHNT and CDR2 YYREEE (reference sequence). V lost 4 bases and J lost 8, with 21 bases in between.

The chain links TRBV5-4 to TRBJ1-4, with D possibly matching TRBD1 (5 bases). The sequenced sample consisted of blood. The sequence came from a man aged 55-75 years in good health. CDR3 nucleotides: TGTGCCAGCAGCCCCCTTCCTTGGGGGAGGCAGGAAAAACTGTTTTTT. Translation: CASSPLPWGRQEKLFF.